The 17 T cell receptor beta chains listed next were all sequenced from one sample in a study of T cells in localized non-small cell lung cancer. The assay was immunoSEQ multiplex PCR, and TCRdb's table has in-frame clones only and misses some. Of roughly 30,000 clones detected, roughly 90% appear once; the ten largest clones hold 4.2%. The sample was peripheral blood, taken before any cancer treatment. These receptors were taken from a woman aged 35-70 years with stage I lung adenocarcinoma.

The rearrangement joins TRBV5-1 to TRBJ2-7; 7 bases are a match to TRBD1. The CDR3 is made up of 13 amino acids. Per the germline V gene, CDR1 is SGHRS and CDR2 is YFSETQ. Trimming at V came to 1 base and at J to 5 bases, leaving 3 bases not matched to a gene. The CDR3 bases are TGCGCCAGCAGCTTGAACAGGGGTGACGAGCAGTACTTC. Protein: CASSLNRGDEQYF.

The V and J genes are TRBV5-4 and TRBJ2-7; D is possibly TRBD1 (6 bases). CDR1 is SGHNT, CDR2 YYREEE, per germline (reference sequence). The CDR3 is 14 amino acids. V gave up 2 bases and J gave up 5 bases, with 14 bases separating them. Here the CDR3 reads CASSFGQGFDEQYF. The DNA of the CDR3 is TGTGCCAGCAGCTTCGGTCAGGGGTTCGACGAGCAGTACTTC.

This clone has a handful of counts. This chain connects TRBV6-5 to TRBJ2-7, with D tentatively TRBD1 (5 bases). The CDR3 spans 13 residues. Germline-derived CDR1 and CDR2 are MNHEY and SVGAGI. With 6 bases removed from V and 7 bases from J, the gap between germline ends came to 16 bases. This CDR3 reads CASSQGPMGEQYF. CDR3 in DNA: TGTGCCAGCAGCCAGGGTCCCATGGGGGAGCAGTACTTC.

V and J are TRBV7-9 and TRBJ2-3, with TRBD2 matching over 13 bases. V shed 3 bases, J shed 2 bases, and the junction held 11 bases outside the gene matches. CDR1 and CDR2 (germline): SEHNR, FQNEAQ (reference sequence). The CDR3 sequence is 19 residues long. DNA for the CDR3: TGTGCCAGCAGCTTCCGGACTAGCGGGGGTTCCCTCCCCACAGATACGCAGTATTTT. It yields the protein CASSFRTSGGSLPTDTQYF.

The CDR3 coding sequence is TGTGCCAGCAGCCCATCCATCAACCTAGTTGGAGTCGGGAACGGGGAGCTGTTTTTT. Translation gives CASSPSINLVGVGNGELFF. This chain connects TRBV7-6 to TRBJ2-2; a possible D gene is TRBD2 (5 bases). CDR1 and CDR2 from the germline V gene are SGHVS and FNYEAQ. The CDR3 spans 19 residues. Trimming left V 5 bases short and J 7 bases short, with 29 bases between.

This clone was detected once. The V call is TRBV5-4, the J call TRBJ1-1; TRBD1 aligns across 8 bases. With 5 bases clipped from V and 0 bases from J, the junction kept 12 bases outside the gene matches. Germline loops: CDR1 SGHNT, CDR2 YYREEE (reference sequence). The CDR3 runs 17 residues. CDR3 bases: TGTGCCAGCAGGCGGAACCGGACAGGGAGAATGAACACTGAAGCTTTCTTT. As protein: CASRRNRTGRMNTEAFF.

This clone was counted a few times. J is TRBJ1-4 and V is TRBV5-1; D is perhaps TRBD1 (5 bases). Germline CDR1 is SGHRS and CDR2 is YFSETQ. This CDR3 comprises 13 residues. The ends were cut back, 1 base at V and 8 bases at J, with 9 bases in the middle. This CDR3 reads CASSLLDREKLFF. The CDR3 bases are TGCGCCAGCAGCTTGCTCGACAGAGAAAAACTGTTTTTT.

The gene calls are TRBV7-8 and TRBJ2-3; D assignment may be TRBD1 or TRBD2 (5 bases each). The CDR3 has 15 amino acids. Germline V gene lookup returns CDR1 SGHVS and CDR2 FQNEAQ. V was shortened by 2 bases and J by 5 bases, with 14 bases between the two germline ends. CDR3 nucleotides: TGTGCCAGCAGCTTAAGCGGCCCGCAGGGAGATACGCAGTATTTT. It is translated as CASSLSGPQGDTQYF.

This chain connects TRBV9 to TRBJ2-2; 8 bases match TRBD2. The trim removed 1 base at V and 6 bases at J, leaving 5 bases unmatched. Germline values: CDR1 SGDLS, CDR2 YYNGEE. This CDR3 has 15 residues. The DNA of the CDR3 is TGTGCCAGCAGCGTAATAGCGGGGATGGCCGGGGAGCTGTTTTTT. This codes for CASSVIAGMAGELFF. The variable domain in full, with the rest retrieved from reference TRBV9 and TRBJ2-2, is DSGVTQTPKHLITATGQRVTLRCSPRSGDLSVYWYQQSLDQGLQFLIQYYNGEERAKGNILERFSAQQFPDLHSELNLSSLELGDSALYFCASSVIAGMAGELFFGEGSRLTVL.

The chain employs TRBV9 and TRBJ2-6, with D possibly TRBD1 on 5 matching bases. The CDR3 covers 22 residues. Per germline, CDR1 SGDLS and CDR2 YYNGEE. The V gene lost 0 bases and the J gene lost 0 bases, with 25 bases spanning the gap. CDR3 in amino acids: CASSVGLGPWAYTVSGANVLTF. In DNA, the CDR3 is TGTGCCAGCAGCGTAGGGTTGGGGCCCTGGGCGTATACTGTCTCTGGGGCCAACGTCCTGACTTTC. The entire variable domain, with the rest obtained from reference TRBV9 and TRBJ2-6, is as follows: DSGVTQTPKHLITATGQRVTLRCSPRSGDLSVYWYQQSLDQGLQFLIQYYNGEERAKGNILERFSAQQFPDLHSELNLSSLELGDSALYFCASSVGLGPWAYTVSGANVLTFGAGSRLTVL.

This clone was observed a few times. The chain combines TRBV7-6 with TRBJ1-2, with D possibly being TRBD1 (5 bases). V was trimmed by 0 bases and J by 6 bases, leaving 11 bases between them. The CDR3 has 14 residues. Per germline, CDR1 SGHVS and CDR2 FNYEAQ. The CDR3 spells CASSLASRGDGYTF. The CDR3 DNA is TGTGCCAGCAGCTTAGCCAGTAGAGGGGATGGCTACACCTTC.

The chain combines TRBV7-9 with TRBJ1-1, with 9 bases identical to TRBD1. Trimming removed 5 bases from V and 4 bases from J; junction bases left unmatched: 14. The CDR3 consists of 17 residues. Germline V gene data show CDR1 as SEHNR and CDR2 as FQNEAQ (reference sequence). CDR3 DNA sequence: TGTGCCAGCAGCACTCCGGGACAGGGACTCACGGGCACTGAAGCTTTCTTT. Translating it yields CASSTPGQGLTGTEAFF.

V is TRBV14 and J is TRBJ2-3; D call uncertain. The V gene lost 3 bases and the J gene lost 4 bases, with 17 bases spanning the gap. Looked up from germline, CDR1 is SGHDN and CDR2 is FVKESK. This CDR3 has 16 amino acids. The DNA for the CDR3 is TGTGCCAGCAGCCACGGAAAGGCCCGGCATGCAGATACGCAGTATTTT. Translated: CASSHGKARHADTQYF.

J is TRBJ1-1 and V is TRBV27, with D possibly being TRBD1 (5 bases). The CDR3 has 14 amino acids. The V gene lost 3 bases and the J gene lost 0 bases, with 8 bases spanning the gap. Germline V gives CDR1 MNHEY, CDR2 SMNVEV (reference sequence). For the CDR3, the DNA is TGTGCCAGCAGTTTGGGGGGACTGAACACTGAAGCTTTCTTT. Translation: CASSLGGLNTEAFF.

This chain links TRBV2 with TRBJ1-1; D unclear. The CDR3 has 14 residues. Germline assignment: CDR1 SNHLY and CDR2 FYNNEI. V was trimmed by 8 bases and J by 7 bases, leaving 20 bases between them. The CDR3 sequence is CASSEPFQELEAFF. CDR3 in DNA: TGTGCCAGCTCCGAACCTTTTCAAGAACTTGAAGCTTTCTTT.

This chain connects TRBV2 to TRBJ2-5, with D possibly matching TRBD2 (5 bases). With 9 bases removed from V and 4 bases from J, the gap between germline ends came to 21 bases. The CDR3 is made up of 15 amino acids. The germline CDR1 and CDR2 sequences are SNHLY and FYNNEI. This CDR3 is CASSRGPIGGETQYF. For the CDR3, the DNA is TGTGCCAGTTCCCGCGGGCCAATAGGAGGAGAGACCCAGTACTTC. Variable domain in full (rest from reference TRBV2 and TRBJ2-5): EPEVTQTPSHQVTQMGQEVILRCVPISNHLYFYWYRQILGQKVEFLVSFYNNEISEKSEIFDDQFSVERPDGSNFTLKIRSTKLEDSAMYFCASSRGPIGGETQYFGPGTRLLVL.

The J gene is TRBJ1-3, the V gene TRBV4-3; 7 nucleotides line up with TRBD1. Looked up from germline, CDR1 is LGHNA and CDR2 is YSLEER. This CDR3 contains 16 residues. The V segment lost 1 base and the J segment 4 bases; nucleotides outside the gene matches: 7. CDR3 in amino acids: CASSQGSGTAGNTIYF. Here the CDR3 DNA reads TGCGCCAGCAGCCAAGGATCCGGGACAGCCGGAAACACCATATATTTT.